These 31 T cell receptor beta chains originate from one sample sequenced in a study of blood T cells in healthy people across ages. A sample-barcoded 5' primer and a J-beta primer mix were used in a second PCR of roughly 6 to 11 cycles. MiXCR was run by TCRdb on the 5' RACE reads, yielding one entry per CDR3 protein. The data show about 970,000 distinct CDR3 sequences, about 51% seen once. Sequencing input: blood. The receptors originated from a woman aged 60-75 years in good health.

V is TRBV29-1 and J is TRBJ2-1; 8 nucleotides match TRBD1. There are 13 residues in the CDR3. J was trimmed by 7 bases and V by 6 bases; bases with no gene match: 8. The V gene's germline CDR1 is SQVTM and CDR2 ANQGSEA. CDR3 DNA sequence: TGCAGCGTGGGTCAGGGGGCGCAGAATGAGCAGTTCTTC. Protein: CSVGQGAQNEQFF.

Note on this clonotype: Sequence at one end of the junction differs from germline and may be a read error. The CDR3 is CASGLVPGYEQYF. For the CDR3, the DNA is TGTGCCAGCGGCTTAGTTCCAGGGTACGAGCAGTACTTC. J is TRBJ2-5 and V is TRBV7-9; D is possibly TRBD1 (5 bases). The end of the DNA is better explained by TRBJ2-7, so the J call may be wrong. The CDR3 extends over 13 amino acids. Germline V gives CDR1 SEHNR, CDR2 FQNEAQ (reference sequence).

This chain uses TRBV10-3 with TRBJ2-1; TRBD2 matches 7 bases. Trimming removed 4 bases from V and 7 bases from J; junction bases left unmatched: 7. The germline gives CDR1 ENHRY, CDR2 SYGVKD. The CDR3 runs 14 residues. CDR3 in DNA: TGTGCCATCAGTGTGTCCAGCGGGGTGAATGAGCAGTTCTTC. Protein: CAISVSSGVNEQFF.

The chain employs TRBV6-2 or TRBV6-3 and TRBJ1-5, with TRBD1 identical over 9 bases. The germline V gene has CDR1 MNHEY and CDR2 SVGEGT. V lost 7 bases to trimming and J lost 7 bases; unmatched junction nucleotides: 8. CDR3 length equals 14 residues. The CDR3 loop reads CASNPQGAAQPQHF. The CDR3 DNA is TGTGCCAGCAACCCACAGGGGGCTGCGCAGCCCCAGCATTTT.

This clonotype has just one count. It may be a read error: a sequence one base away is much more abundant. Since no conserved phenylalanine or tryptophan closes the CDR3, a read error is the likely cause. The chain uses TRBV28 and TRBJ2-7; 7 nucleotides align to TRBD2. V lost 6 bases and J lost 2; bases outside the gene matches: 7. CDR1 and CDR2 from the germline V gene are MDHEN and SYDVKM. The CDR3 runs 14 residues. CDR3 sequence (DNA): TGTGCCAGCAGGATAGCGGGTGGCGCCTACGAGCAGTACTCC. The encoded protein is CASRIAGGAYEQYS.

The chain combines TRBV12-3 or TRBV12-4 with TRBJ1-1; 7 nucleotides match TRBD1. V was clipped by 4 bases and J by 8 bases; unmatched bases: 4. The CDR3 has 12 residues. The CDR3 reads CASSSGTEEAFF. The CDR3 region has the DNA TGTGCCAGCAGTTCCGGGACAGAGGAAGCTTTCTTT.

The chain employs TRBV9 and TRBJ2-5; 9 bases line up with TRBD2. CDR1 is SGDLS and CDR2 is YYNGEE in the germline V gene. Trimming cost V 0 bases and J 11 bases; bases outside gene matches: 8. This CDR3 is 14 amino acids long. The CDR3 spells CASSVVSGSSLQYF. DNA of the CDR3: TGTGCCAGCAGCGTAGTTAGCGGGAGTAGTTTGCAGTACTTC.

The chain combines TRBV20-1 with TRBJ2-2; 12 bases align to TRBD2. The V gene's germline CDR1 is DFQATT and CDR2 SNEGSKA (reference sequence). The junction had 6 bases not matched to a gene; V was cut back by 3 bases and J by 4 bases. The CDR3 consists of 16 residues. CDR3 bases: TGCAGTGCTAGGATCCCGGGACTAGCGGGCACCGGGGAGCTGTTTTTT. Residues: CSARIPGLAGTGELFF.

The J gene is TRBJ2-7, the V gene TRBV6-1, with 7 bases matching TRBD1. There are 15 residues in the CDR3. Germline CDR1 reads MNHNS; CDR2 reads SASEGT. The V and J ends lost 5 bases and 4 bases, in that order; junction bases with no gene match: 11. Written as DNA, the CDR3 is TGTGCCAGCAGTACGACCGGGACAGAAATTTACGAGCAGTACTTC. It is translated as CASSTTGTEIYEQYF.

This clonotype was counted at least ten times. The rearrangement uses TRBV29-1 and TRBJ1-4; tentative D call: TRBD1 (5 bases). The germline gives CDR1 SQVTM, CDR2 ANQGSEA. V was trimmed by 1 base and J by 10 bases, leaving 19 bases between them. CDR3 length: 15 amino acids. This CDR3 reads CSVEVSGASLRKLFF. CDR3 in DNA: TGCAGCGTTGAAGTTTCCGGGGCCTCCCTCCGAAAACTGTTTTTT. Full variable domain (outside the CDR3, taken from reference TRBV29-1 and TRBJ1-4): SAVISQKPSRDICQRGTSLTIQCQVDSQVTMMFWYRQQPGQSLTLIATANQGSEATYESGFVIDKFPISRPNLTFSTLTVSNMSPEDSSIYLCSVEVSGASLRKLFFGSGTQLSVL.

The chain uses TRBV6-5 and TRBJ2-3; D call uncertain. Germline CDR1 reads MNHEY; CDR2 reads SVGAGI. Deletions cut 7 bases from V and 9 bases from J, with 11 bases between. CDR3 length: 11 residues. CDR3 sequence reads: CASTLRSTQYF. The CDR3 DNA is TGTGCCAGCACTCTTCGGTCGACGCAGTATTTT.

The chain links TRBV5-1 to TRBJ2-2, with 7 positions matching TRBD1. Losses at the gene ends were 0 bases for V and 8 bases for J; bases not matched to a gene: 10. The CDR3 consists of 16 residues. The germline V gene encodes CDR1 SGHRS and CDR2 YFSETQ. CDR3 region: CASSLEGQLGAGELFF. Here the CDR3 DNA reads TGCGCCAGCAGCTTGGAGGGACAGTTGGGCGCTGGGGAGCTGTTTTTT.

This clonotype occurred once. This chain links TRBV20-1 with TRBJ2-7; D remains ambiguous. The CDR3 is 11 amino acids. The V and J ends lost 5 bases and 3 bases respectively, with 8 bases between them. Looked up from germline, CDR1 is DFQATT and CDR2 is SNEGSKA (reference sequence). CDR3 in amino acids: CSAQAVYEQYF. DNA for the CDR3: TGCAGTGCTCAGGCAGTCTACGAGCAGTACTTC.

The DNA for the CDR3 is TGTGCCAGCAGCTTCCCGGGACAGGGTTTGAATGAGCAGTTCTTC. Protein sequence: CASSFPGQGLNEQFF. This rearrangement joins TRBV7-2 to TRBJ2-1; 9 nucleotides line up with TRBD1. Trimming cost V 3 bases and J 7 bases; bases outside gene matches: 7. This CDR3 contains 15 residues. In germline, CDR1 is SGHTA, CDR2 FQGNSA.

This clonotype was seen a few times. The J gene is TRBJ2-7, the V gene TRBV11-2; D gene ambiguous. This CDR3 region has 11 residues. The germline gives CDR1 SGHAT, CDR2 FQNNGV. Trimming removed 5 bases from V and 6 bases from J, with 8 bases in between. The CDR3 region is CASSQRLEQYF. In DNA, the CDR3 is TGTGCCAGCAGCCAACGACTCGAGCAGTACTTC. Variable domain in full (rest from reference TRBV11-2 and TRBJ2-7): EAGVAQSPRYKIIEKRQSVAFWCNPISGHATLYWYQQILGQGPKLLIQFQNNGVVDDSQLPKDRFSAERLKGVDSTLKIQPAKLEDSAVYLCASSQRLEQYFGPGTRLTVT.

V usage is TRBV29-1 and J usage is TRBJ1-2; no clear D. The V and J ends lost 2 bases and 1 base respectively, with 2 bases between them. This CDR3 is built from 11 residues. Germline CDR1 reads SQVTM; CDR2 reads ANQGSEA. CDR3 sequence (DNA): TGCAGCGTTGAAATTAACTATGGCTACACCTTC. Translation gives CSVEINYGYTF. Based on the CDR3 plus reference TRBV29-1 and TRBJ1-2, the full variable domain is SAVISQKPSRDICQRGTSLTIQCQVDSQVTMMFWYRQQPGQSLTLIATANQGSEATYESGFVIDKFPISRPNLTFSTLTVSNMSPEDSSIYLCSVEINYGYTFGSGTRLTVV.

This clonotype was recorded only once. The genes are TRBV10-3 and TRBJ1-5, with 8 bases fitting TRBD1. There are 15 residues in the CDR3. Germline V gives CDR1 ENHRY, CDR2 SYGVKD. Trimming at V came to 6 bases and at J to 0 bases, leaving 4 bases not matched to a gene. The CDR3 loop reads CAISSQGGSNQPQHF. The CDR3 bases are TGTGCCATCAGCTCACAGGGGGGTAGCAATCAGCCCCAGCATTTT.

This clonotype occurred many times. This rearrangement joins TRBV25-1 to TRBJ2-7; possible D gene TRBD1, 5 bases. The CDR3 runs 14 residues. V was shortened by 7 bases and J by 3 bases, with 16 bases between the two germline ends. The V gene's germline CDR1 is MGHDK and CDR2 SYGVNS. DNA for the CDR3: TGTGCCAGCACCACCTCAGGTCAGGGCTACGAGCAGTACTTC. Translation: CASTTSGQGYEQYF.

This rearrangement joins TRBV28 to TRBJ2-5, with 8 bases identical to TRBD1. In germline, CDR1 is MDHEN, CDR2 SYDVKM. The CDR3 extends over 14 amino acids. The V gene end was trimmed by 5 bases and the J gene end by 5 bases; junction bases not matched to a gene: 7. CDR3 nucleotides: TGTGCCAGCAGTATCAGACAGGGGTTCGAGACCCAGTACTTC. It translates to CASSIRQGFETQYF.

The V gene is TRBV30, the J gene TRBJ2-1; 7 bases align to TRBD2. Germline V gene sequence: CDR1 GTSNPN, CDR2 SVGIG (reference sequence). The CDR3 has 13 residues. The junction had 5 bases not matched to a gene; V was cut back by 0 bases and J by 9 bases. The CDR3 spells CAWSVLTSSEQFF. In DNA, the CDR3 is TGTGCCTGGAGTGTATTGACTAGCTCTGAGCAGTTCTTC.

The V call is TRBV20-1, the J call TRBJ1-5; 8 bases are shared with TRBD1. V lost 5 bases, J lost 3 bases, and 6 bases stayed unmatched. The CDR3 consists of 14 residues. Germline V gene sequence: CDR1 DFQATT, CDR2 SNEGSKA (reference sequence). CDR3 loop: CSAPRTGFNQPQHF. The DNA for the CDR3 is TGCAGTGCTCCTCGGACAGGGTTCAATCAGCCCCAGCATTTT.

The chain has TRBV5-6 and TRBJ1-2; weak D call: TRBD1 (6 bases). Trimming took 2 bases from V and 2 from J, leaving 10 bases between them. In germline, CDR1 is SGHDT, CDR2 YYEEEE. CDR3 length equals 14 residues. CDR3 bases: TGTGCCAGCAGCTTTGGGGGGCAGAACTATGGCTACACCTTC. Amino acids: CASSFGGQNYGYTF.

This clonotype was seen only a few times. The V call is TRBV20-1, the J call TRBJ2-1; tentatively, D is TRBD1 (6 bases). Germline-derived CDR1 and CDR2 are DFQATT and SNEGSKA (reference sequence). The V and J ends lost 6 bases and 1 base respectively, with 13 bases between them. The CDR3 loop spans 14 amino acids. As DNA, the CDR3 is TGCAGTGCCACGGACAGACAGTCCTACAATGAGCAGTTCTTC. Its translation is CSATDRQSYNEQFF.

This chain joins TRBV20-1 and TRBJ1-1, with D possibly matching TRBD1 (5 bases). The CDR3 extends over 16 amino acids. V lost 0 bases and J 0 bases, leaving 14 bases between the germline ends. Germline CDR1 and CDR2: DFQATT and SNEGSKA (reference sequence). The CDR3 reads CSARDSRQSMNTEAFF. CDR3 in DNA: TGCAGTGCTAGAGATAGCCGACAGAGCATGAACACTGAAGCTTTCTTT.

The table lists this clonotype with a few counts. The chain combines TRBV13 with TRBJ2-7; 11 bases are a match to TRBD2. The J segment lost 4 bases and the V segment lost 3 bases, leaving 5 bases of the junction unmatched. Germline V gene sequence: CDR1 PRHDT, CDR2 FYEKMQ (reference sequence). The CDR3 sequence is 15 residues long. Here the CDR3 DNA reads TGTGCCAGCAGCTTGGGACTAGCGGACTTTTACGAGCAGTACTTC. Its protein is CASSLGLADFYEQYF.

CDR3 sequence: CASSPRRDTGELFF. CDR3 DNA: TGTGCCAGCAGCCCCAGACGGGACACCGGGGAGCTGTTTTTT. This rearrangement joins TRBV12-3 or TRBV12-4 to TRBJ2-2, with unresolved D. The CDR3 totals 14 residues. The V end lost 6 bases, the J end lost 3 bases, and 11 bases lay between the germline ends.

The rearrangement links TRBV4-3 to TRBJ2-7; TRBD1 matches 9 bases. V was clipped by 1 base and J by 0 bases; unmatched bases: 4. Germline CDR1 is LGHNA and CDR2 is YSLEER. The CDR3 totals 16 residues. The CDR3 DNA reads TGCGCCAGCAGCCAAGGAACAGGGGGCAGCTCCTACGAGCAGTACTTC. It translates to CASSQGTGGSSYEQYF.

As concerns this clonotype: The germline gene is not matched at one end of the junction; a read error may be the cause. The chain couples TRBV7-2 to TRBJ2-4; D is unresolved. Germline CDR1 is SGHTA and CDR2 is FQGNSA. The CDR3 is 13 amino acids. In nucleotides, the CDR3 is TGTGTCAGCAGTCGACCAGAGCCAAACATTCAGTACTTC. Encoded protein: CVSSRPEPNIQYF. Supplemented by reference TRBV7-2 and TRBJ2-4, the full variable domain reads GAGVSQSPSNKVTEKGKDVELRCDPISGHTALYWYRQSLGQGLEFLIYFQGNSAPDKSGLPSDRFSAERTGGSVSTLTIQRTQQEDSAVYLCVSSRPEPNIQYFGAGTRLSVL.

The chain employs TRBV7-2 and TRBJ2-3, with D perhaps assigned TRBD1 or TRBD2 (5 bases each). Germline loops: CDR1 SGHTA, CDR2 FQGNSA. The CDR3 is made up of 18 amino acids. V was pared by 2 bases and J by 0 bases, with 18 bases between. The CDR3 DNA is TGTGCCAGCAGCTTAACTGGGCTGGGGGTTAAGAGCACAGATACGCAGTATTTT. As protein: CASSLTGLGVKSTDTQYF. The full variable domain, with the rest looked up from reference TRBV7-2 and TRBJ2-3, is GAGVSQSPSNKVTEKGKDVELRCDPISGHTALYWYRQSLGQGLEFLIYFQGNSAPDKSGLPSDRFSAERTGGSVSTLTIQRTQQEDSAVYLCASSLTGLGVKSTDTQYFGPGTRLTVL.

The V and J genes are TRBV15 and TRBJ2-3; no clear D gene. This CDR3 has 15 amino acids. Trimming cost V 3 bases and J 4 bases, with 14 bases left between them. Germline lookup yields CDR1 LNHNV and CDR2 YYDKDF (reference sequence). The CDR3: CATSRDPKAADTQYF. CDR3 nucleotide sequence: TGTGCCACCAGCAGGGACCCAAAGGCGGCAGATACGCAGTATTTT.

In this sample, this clonotype turned up a few times. The gene calls are TRBV5-4 and TRBJ2-1; D is unclear. Germline V gene data show CDR1 as SGHNT and CDR2 as YYREEE (reference sequence). The CDR3 has 13 amino acids. V shed 0 bases and J shed 9 bases, with 10 bases lying between them. CDR3 protein: CASSLVGSGEQFF. The CDR3 DNA reads TGTGCCAGCAGCTTGGTGGGTTCGGGTGAGCAGTTCTTC.